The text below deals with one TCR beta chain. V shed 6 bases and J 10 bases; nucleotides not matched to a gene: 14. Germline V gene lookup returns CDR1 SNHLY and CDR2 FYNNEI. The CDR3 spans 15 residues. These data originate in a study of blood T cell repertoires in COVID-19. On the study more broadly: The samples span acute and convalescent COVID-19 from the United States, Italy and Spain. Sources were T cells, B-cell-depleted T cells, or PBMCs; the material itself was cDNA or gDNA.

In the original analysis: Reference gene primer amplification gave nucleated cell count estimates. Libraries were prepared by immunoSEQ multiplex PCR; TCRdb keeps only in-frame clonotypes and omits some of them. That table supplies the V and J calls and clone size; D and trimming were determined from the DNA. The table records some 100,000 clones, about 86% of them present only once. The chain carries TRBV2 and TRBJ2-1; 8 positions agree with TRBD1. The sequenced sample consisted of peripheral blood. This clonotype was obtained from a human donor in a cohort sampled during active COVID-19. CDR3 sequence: CASSPLQGALGEQFF. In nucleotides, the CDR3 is TGTGCCAGCAGCCCCCTCCAGGGGGCCTTAGGCGAGCAGTTCTTC.